The 26 T cell receptor beta chains reported below all come from one sample, sequenced in a study of T cells after yellow fever vaccination. MiXCR, run by TCRdb on the 5' RACE reads, gives a single entry per CDR3 protein. The table includes hundreds of thousands of distinct CDR3 sequences, around an eighth detected once. The sample was PBMCs, taken on the day of the yellow fever booster vaccination. The receptors derive from a man aged 25-45 years who received the YFV17D yellow fever vaccine.

This clonotype was observed at least ten times. The chain combines TRBV12-3 or TRBV12-4 with TRBJ1-1; perhaps TRBD1 as D (5 bases). The CDR3 extends over 14 amino acids. V was clipped by 3 bases and J by 1 base, with 9 bases between them. CDR3 DNA: TGTGCCAGCAGTTTGGCAGGGACGAACACTGAAGCTTTCTTT. Translation: CASSLAGTNTEAFF.

The chain uses TRBV28 and TRBJ2-5, with a possible D match to TRBD2 (6 bases). CDR3 length: 11 amino acids. V dropped 6 bases and J dropped 7 bases, with 9 bases sitting between them. Germline CDR1 and CDR2: MDHEN and SYDVKM. For the CDR3, the DNA is TGTGCCAGCAGGGGGGGTCGGACCCAGTACTTC. Protein product: CASRGGRTQYF.

This clonotype was seen a handful of times. The V gene is TRBV9, the J gene TRBJ2-5; D perhaps matches TRBD2 (6 bases). CDR1 and CDR2 from the germline V gene are SGDLS and YYNGEE. The ends were cut back, 0 bases at V and 6 bases at J, with 12 bases in the middle. The length of the CDR3 is 14 residues. CDR3 DNA sequence: TGTGCCAGCAGCGTAGATGAGGGGAGGAAGACCCAGTACTTC. It translates to CASSVDEGRKTQYF.

This clonotype was found a few times. The chain joins TRBV6-5 to TRBJ1-4, with TRBD1 matching over 7 bases. J was trimmed by 4 bases and V by 0 bases; bases with no gene match: 2. Germline V gene sequence: CDR1 MNHEY, CDR2 SVGAGI. The CDR3 is 15 residues long. The DNA of the CDR3 is TGTGCCAGCAGTTACTCGACAGGGTATAATGAAAAACTGTTTTTT. Translation: CASSYSTGYNEKLFF.

The rearrangement uses TRBV29-1 and TRBJ2-3; TRBD1 agrees at 9 bases. V dropped 1 base and J dropped 4; count of bases not matched to a gene: 9. Germline assignment: CDR1 SQVTM and CDR2 ANQGSEA. CDR3 length equals 16 residues. The CDR3 loop reads CSVEAGTGLRPDTQYF. The CDR3 nucleotides are TGCAGCGTTGAAGCAGGGACAGGGTTGCGTCCAGATACGCAGTATTTT.

The chain has TRBV27 and TRBJ2-5; 9 bases are shared with TRBD2. V shed 2 bases, J shed 1 base, and the junction held 5 bases outside the gene matches. The CDR3 runs 16 residues. Germline loops: CDR1 MNHEY, CDR2 SMNVEV (reference sequence). The CDR3 DNA follows: TGTGCCAGCAGTTTAGCAGGACTAGCGACCCAAGAGACCCAGTACTTC. Translated: CASSLAGLATQETQYF.

This clonotype was seen many times. The genes are TRBV19 and TRBJ2-2, with D possibly being TRBD1 or TRBD2 (5 bases each). The CDR3 consists of 15 residues. Trimming removed 3 bases at V and 3 bases at J, with 11 bases between. Germline lookup yields CDR1 LNHDA and CDR2 SQIVND (reference sequence). CDR3 nucleotides: TGTGCCAGTAGTATTCTCGGGGCTTACACCGGGGAGCTGTTTTTT. Encoded protein: CASSILGAYTGELFF.

V and J are TRBV29-1 and TRBJ2-7, with D possibly TRBD1 on 6 matching bases. The germline V and J ends were trimmed by 4 bases and 0 bases, with 10 bases remaining between them. This CDR3 has 13 amino acids. CDR1 is SQVTM, CDR2 ANQGSEA, per germline. In DNA form, the CDR3 reads TGCAGCGTTGCCCGGGACAACTCCTACGAGCAGTACTTC. It is translated as CSVARDNSYEQYF.

Only a few counts were recorded for this clonotype. V is TRBV28 and J is TRBJ2-3, with TRBD2 as a possible D gene (5 bases). The V end was cut by 5 bases, the J end by 0 bases, with 30 bases between. The CDR3 is 21 residues long. Germline V lookup: CDR1 MDHEN, CDR2 SYDVKM. The CDR3 DNA follows: TGTGCCAGCAGTATCCCCCCGACACCCGTCCTCCCGGGGTACAGCACAGATACGCAGTATTTT. This translates into CASSIPPTPVLPGYSTDTQYF.

This clonotype was observed a few times. This chain connects TRBV7-2 to TRBJ2-3; no firm D call. The length of the CDR3 is 14 residues. V dropped 0 bases and J dropped 4 bases, with 8 bases sitting between them. Germline CDR1 reads SGHTA; CDR2 reads FQGNSA. The CDR3 loop reads CASSLAQWPDTQYF. The CDR3 nucleotides read TGTGCCAGCAGCTTAGCTCAGTGGCCAGATACGCAGTATTTT.

This clonotype was observed a few times. The V call is TRBV18, the J call TRBJ2-7; 9 bases line up with TRBD2. Germline V gene lookup returns CDR1 KGHSH and CDR2 LQKENI. The CDR3 length is 16 residues. The V segment lost 1 base and the J segment 5 bases; nucleotides outside the gene matches: 9. The CDR3 loop reads CASSPLAGVSTDEQYF. In DNA, the CDR3 is TGTGCCAGCTCACCACTAGCGGGAGTGAGTACGGACGAGCAGTACTTC.

A few counts support this clonotype. The CDR3 sequence is CASSPPPSIYGYTF. The DNA for the CDR3 is TGTGCCAGCAGCCCCCCACCCAGTATCTATGGCTACACCTTC. V is TRBV7-9 and J is TRBJ1-2; no clear D gene. V was shortened by 5 bases and J by 4 bases, with 14 bases between the two germline ends. Germline assignment: CDR1 SEHNR and CDR2 FQNEAQ (reference sequence). The CDR3 consists of 14 residues.

This clonotype was seen a few times. In DNA form, the CDR3 reads TGTGCCAGCAGAGCACAGGGGGCGTTCGGGGAGACCCAGTACTTC. It translates to CASRAQGAFGETQYF. The chain joins TRBV7-2 to TRBJ2-5, with 9 nucleotides matching TRBD1. Germline CDR1 and CDR2: SGHTA and FQGNSA. The CDR3 covers 15 residues. The ends lost 6 bases at V and 5 bases at J; junction bases unmatched: 10.

Many counts were recorded for this clonotype. The chain joins TRBV24-1 to TRBJ2-1; unclear D gene. The ends were cut back, 5 bases at V and 0 bases at J, with 7 bases in the middle. The CDR3 has 14 residues. The germline gives CDR1 KGHDR, CDR2 SFDVKD. The CDR3 coding sequence is TGTGCCACCAGTGGTGCCGCCTCCTACAATGAGCAGTTCTTC. Protein: CATSGAASYNEQFF.

This sequence joins TRBV12-3 or TRBV12-4 and TRBJ2-1; D possibly corresponds to TRBD2 (5 bases). Trimming removed 5 bases from V and 3 bases from J, with 8 bases in between. CDR3 length: 13 amino acids. Here the CDR3 reads CASSQSGYNEQFF. The CDR3 coding sequence is TGTGCCAGCAGTCAAAGCGGCTACAATGAGCAGTTCTTC.

This clonotype appeared a few times. The chain joins TRBV6-6 to TRBJ2-5; D call uncertain. The length of the CDR3 is 10 residues. Between the trimmed V and J ends, which lost 10 bases and 5 bases, there was a span of 8 bases. The germline gives CDR1 MNHNY, CDR2 SVGAGI (reference sequence). For the CDR3, the DNA is TGTGCCACATATCGTGAGACCCAGTACTTC. This sequence encodes CATYRETQYF.

V and J are TRBV20-1 and TRBJ2-1; no clear D gene. The length of the CDR3 is 17 residues. The germline V gene has CDR1 DFQATT and CDR2 SNEGSKA (reference sequence). V was shortened by 6 bases and J by 1 base, with 22 bases between the two germline ends. CDR3 residues: CSALPPVGFSSYNEQFF. The DNA for the CDR3 is TGCAGTGCCCTCCCCCCCGTGGGGTTTTCATCCTACAATGAGCAGTTCTTC.

The chain is built from TRBV30 and TRBJ2-7; 7 nucleotides agree with TRBD2. The V segment lost 7 bases and the J segment 3 bases; nucleotides outside the gene matches: 9. This CDR3 contains 13 residues. The germline CDR1 and CDR2 sequences are GTSNPN and SVGIG (reference sequence). CDR3: CASGEGSHYEQYF. The CDR3 DNA reads as TGTGCCTCCGGGGAGGGCTCTCACTACGAGCAGTACTTC.

This clonotype appeared a few times. The V and J genes are TRBV6-5 and TRBJ1-1; D is perhaps TRBD1 (6 bases). The germline gives CDR1 MNHEY, CDR2 SVGAGI. Trimming stripped 5 bases from V and 3 bases from J, with 13 bases between. The CDR3 is 14 residues long. Here the CDR3 reads CASSNGQRHTEAFF. CDR3 sequence (DNA): TGTGCCAGCAGTAACGGACAGCGACACACTGAAGCTTTCTTT.

The chain carries TRBV7-8 and TRBJ2-1; D is unresolved. The CDR3 runs to 14 residues. CDR1 and CDR2 from the germline V gene are SGHVS and FQNEAQ. Deletions cut 6 bases from V and 6 bases from J, with 15 bases between. CDR3 sequence: CASRLVAMVNEQFF. The CDR3 DNA is TGTGCCAGCAGGCTGGTGGCGATGGTCAATGAGCAGTTCTTC.

This clonotype occurred a few times. V gene TRBV12-3 or TRBV12-4 combines with J gene TRBJ1-2; D is possibly TRBD1 (6 bases). V was trimmed by 7 bases and J by 2 bases, leaving 14 bases between them. This CDR3 is 14 amino acids long. CDR3 nucleotides: TGTGCCAGCACCGAAGGGGGGAGCAACTATGGCTACACCTTC. Translating gives CASTEGGSNYGYTF.

The chain recombines TRBV20-1 with TRBJ2-1; D unresolved. Germline CDR1 reads DFQATT; CDR2 reads SNEGSKA (reference sequence). The germline V and J ends were trimmed by 6 bases and 6 bases, with 12 bases remaining between them. The CDR3 totals 12 residues. The CDR3 coding sequence is TGCAGTGCCAATCTTGGGCCCAATGAGCAGTTCTTC. This encodes CSANLGPNEQFF.

The chain is built from TRBV13 and TRBJ2-7, with 9 bases identical to TRBD2. Per germline, CDR1 PRHDT and CDR2 FYEKMQ (reference sequence). CDR3 length: 15 amino acids. The ends lost 1 base at V and 4 bases at J; junction bases unmatched: 5. CDR3 sequence: CASSLELAGLYEQYF. As DNA, the CDR3 is TGTGCCAGCAGCTTAGAGCTAGCGGGATTATACGAGCAGTACTTC.

CDR3 nucleotide sequence: TGTGCCTGGAGTGTCGACAATGAGCAGTTCTTC. It translates to CAWSVDNEQFF. V and J are TRBV30 and TRBJ2-1; D is undetermined. The V gene's germline CDR1 is GTSNPN and CDR2 SVGIG (reference sequence). This CDR3 has 11 residues. The germline V and J ends were trimmed by 0 bases and 5 bases, with 2 bases remaining between them.

This chain connects TRBV18 to TRBJ2-3, with a possible D match to TRBD2 (5 bases). Germline lookup yields CDR1 KGHSH and CDR2 LQKENI. The V end lost 7 bases, the J end lost 2 bases, and 10 bases lay between the germline ends. CDR3 length: 13 residues. CDR3 coding DNA: TGTGCCAGCTATGGGAGAACCACAGATACGCAGTATTTT. Translation gives CASYGRTTDTQYF.

This clonotype turned up a few times. The J gene is TRBJ2-5, the V gene TRBV7-8; TRBD2 aligns across 7 bases. V lost 5 bases to trimming and J lost 5 bases; unmatched junction nucleotides: 14. Germline CDR1 reads SGHVS; CDR2 reads FQNEAQ. The CDR3 totals 16 residues. CDR3 loop: CASSPGTNPTLETQYF. The CDR3 DNA reads TGTGCCAGCAGCCCAGGGACTAACCCTACCTTGGAGACCCAGTACTTC.